The T cell receptor beta chain under discussion was sequenced for a study of blood T cell repertoires in COVID-19. Overall study: Acute and convalescent COVID-19 samples came from the United States, Italy and Spain. T cells, B-cell-depleted T cells, or PBMCs supplied cDNA or gDNA.

As processed by the authors: Reference gene primer amplification gave estimated nucleated cell counts. The repertoire was sequenced with immunoSEQ multiplex PCR; TCRdb's copy has only in-frame clones and lacks some. V and J calls and clone size follow that table, whereas D and trimming were derived from the DNA. The sample has about 400,000 clones; about 87% are singletons. Germline V CDR1 and CDR2: LNHNV, YYDKDF (reference sequence). J gave up 6 bases and V 0 bases, and 7 bases lay outside the gene matches. CDR3 length: 15 amino acids. The TCR sequence derives from a human donor in a cohort sampled during active COVID-19. The source material was peripheral blood. V gene TRBV15 combines with J gene TRBJ1-1, with 7 nucleotides matching TRBD1. In nucleotides, the CDR3 is TGTGCCACCAGCAGAGATCAGGTGGGACAGCCTGAAGCTTTCTTT. Its translation is CATSRDQVGQPEAFF.